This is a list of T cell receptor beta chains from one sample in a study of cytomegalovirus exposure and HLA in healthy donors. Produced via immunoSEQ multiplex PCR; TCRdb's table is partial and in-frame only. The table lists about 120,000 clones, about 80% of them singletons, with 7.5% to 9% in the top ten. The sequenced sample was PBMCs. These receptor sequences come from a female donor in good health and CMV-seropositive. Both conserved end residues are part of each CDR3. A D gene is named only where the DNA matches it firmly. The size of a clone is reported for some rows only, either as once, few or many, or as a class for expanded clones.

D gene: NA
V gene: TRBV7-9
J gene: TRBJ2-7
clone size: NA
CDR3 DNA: TGTTCCAGCAGCAACTTGCAGGGCTACGAGCAGTACTTC
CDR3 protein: CSSSNLQGYEQYF

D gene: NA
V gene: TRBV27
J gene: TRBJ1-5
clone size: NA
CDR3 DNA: TGTGCCAGCAGTTTAAAGGAGTTTCAGCCCCAGCATTTT
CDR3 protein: CASSLKEFQPQHF

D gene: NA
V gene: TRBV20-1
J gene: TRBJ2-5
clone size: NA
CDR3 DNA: TGCGGTGCTAGTTTGGGCCAGACCCAGTACTTC
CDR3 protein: CGASLGQTQYF

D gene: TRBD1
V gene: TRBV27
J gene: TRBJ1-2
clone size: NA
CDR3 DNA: TGTGCCAGCAGTAGGACAGGGTCAAACCCATATGGCTACACCTTC
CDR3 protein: CASSRTGSNPYGYTF

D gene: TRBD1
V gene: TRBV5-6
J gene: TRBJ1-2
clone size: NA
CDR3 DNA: TGTGCCAGCAGCGCGTCCGGACAGGGCGGCTTAAGAGGCTACACCTTC
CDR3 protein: CASSASGQGGLRGYTF

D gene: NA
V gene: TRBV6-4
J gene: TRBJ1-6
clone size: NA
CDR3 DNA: TGTGCCAGCAGTGTTACAGCCGCTGACTCACCCCTCCACTTT
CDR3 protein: CASSVTAADSPLHF

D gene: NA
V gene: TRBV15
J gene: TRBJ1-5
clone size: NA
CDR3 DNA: TGTGCCACCAGCAGAGATTTGGGAGCCCGGGATCGGCCCCAGCATTTT
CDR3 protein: CATSRDLGARDRPQHF

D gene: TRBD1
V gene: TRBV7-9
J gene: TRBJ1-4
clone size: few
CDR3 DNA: TGTGCCAGCAGCACAGGGGGGGCAAAACTGTTTTTT
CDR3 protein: CASSTGGAKLFF

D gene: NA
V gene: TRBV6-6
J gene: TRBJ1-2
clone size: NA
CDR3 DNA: TGTGCCAGCAGTTACTCGACGGCAGGGGCTAACTATGGCTACACCTTC
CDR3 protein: CASSYSTAGANYGYTF

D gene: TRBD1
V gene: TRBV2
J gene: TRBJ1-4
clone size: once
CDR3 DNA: TGTGCCAGCAGGGATTGGACAGGGAGGAATGAAAAACTGTTTTTT
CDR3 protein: CASRDWTGRNEKLFF

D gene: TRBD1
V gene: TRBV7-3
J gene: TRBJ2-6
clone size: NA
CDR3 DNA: TGTGCCAGCAGCCCGCCCGGACAGGGTACAGGGGCCAACGTCCTGACTTTC
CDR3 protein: CASSPPGQGTGANVLTF

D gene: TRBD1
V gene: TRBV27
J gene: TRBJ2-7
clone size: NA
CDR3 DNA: TGTGCCAGCAGTTCTGCCGGGACAGGGCTCGACGAGCAGTACTTC
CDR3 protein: CASSSAGTGLDEQYF

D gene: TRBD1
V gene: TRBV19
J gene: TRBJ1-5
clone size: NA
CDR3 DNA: TGTGCCAGCGGCGGACAGGGAAGTCAGCCCCAGCATTTT
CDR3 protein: CASGGQGSQPQHF

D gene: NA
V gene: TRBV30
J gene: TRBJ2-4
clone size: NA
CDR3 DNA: TGTGCCTGGAGTGTAAGGGGATTAGCCAAAAACATTCAGTACTTC
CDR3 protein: CAWSVRGLAKNIQYF

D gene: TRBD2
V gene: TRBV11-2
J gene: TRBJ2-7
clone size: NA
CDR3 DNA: TGTGCCAGCAGCTTAGCCGGGACGGGGGGTTCCTACGAGCAGTACTTC
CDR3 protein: CASSLAGTGGSYEQYF

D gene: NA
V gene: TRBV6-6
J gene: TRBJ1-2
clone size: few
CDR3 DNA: TGTGCCAGCAGTTCAGGGCAGGGTACCTATGGCTACACCTTC
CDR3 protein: CASSSGQGTYGYTF

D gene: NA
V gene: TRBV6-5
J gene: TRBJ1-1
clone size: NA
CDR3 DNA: TGTGCCAGCAGTTACGGGGCACTATACACTGAAGCTTTCTTT
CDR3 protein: CASSYGALYTEAFF

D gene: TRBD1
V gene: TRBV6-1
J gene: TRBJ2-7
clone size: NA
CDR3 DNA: TGTGCTACCGAGAGGCGGCAGGGGGCCTACGAGCAGTACTTC
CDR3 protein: CATERRQGAYEQYF

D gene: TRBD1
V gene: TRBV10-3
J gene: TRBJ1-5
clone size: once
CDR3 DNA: TGTGCCATCAGACAGGGGGCGGGGGGTCAGCCCCAGCATTTT
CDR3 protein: CAIRQGAGGQPQHF

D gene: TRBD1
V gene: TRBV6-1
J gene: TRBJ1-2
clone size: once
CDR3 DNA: TGTGCCAGCAGTGGACGACAGGGGTTACTTGGCTACACCTTC
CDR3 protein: CASSGRQGLLGYTF

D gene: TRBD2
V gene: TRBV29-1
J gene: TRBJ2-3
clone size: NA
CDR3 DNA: TGCAGCGTGCGGGGGGTCAGAGTCGAAAGCACAGATACGCAGTATTTT
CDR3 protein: CSVRGVRVESTDTQYF

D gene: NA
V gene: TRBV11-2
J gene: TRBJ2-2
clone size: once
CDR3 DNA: TGTGCCAGCACCTCAGGGACATTGAACACCGGGGAGCTGTTTTTT
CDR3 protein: CASTSGTLNTGELFF

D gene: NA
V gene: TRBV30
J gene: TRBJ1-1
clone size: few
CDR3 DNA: TGTGCCTGGAGTGCAGGGCTGAACACTGAAGCTTTCTTT
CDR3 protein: CAWSAGLNTEAFF

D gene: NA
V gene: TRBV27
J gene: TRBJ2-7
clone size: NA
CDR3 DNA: TGTGCCAGCAGTTATGGTGGCCTCTACGAGCAGTACTTC
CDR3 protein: CASSYGGLYEQYF